This is a list of T cell receptor beta chains from one sample in a study of molecular identifiers for immune sequencing clone quantification. TCRdb used MiXCR to reprocess the PCR reads, holding one entry per CDR3 protein. The sample contains approximately 630,000 distinct CDR3 sequences, roughly 25% of which appear only once. Material: naive CD8+ T cells from blood, with Jurkat cell RNA spiked in. The receptors shown here come from a human donor in good health. Some libraries in this study had Jurkat cell RNA spiked in. Both conserved end residues are part of each CDR3. A D gene is named only where the DNA matches it firmly. The listing skips clone size in some rows; elsewhere it reads once, few, many or a size class.

TRBV11-2	TRBJ2-1	NA	NA	CASTGTWGDNEQFF	TGTGCCAGCACCGGGACTTGGGGGGACAATGAGCAGTTCTTC
TRBV6-2/TRBV6-3	TRBJ2-1	TRBD1	NA	CTSSPTGENEQFF	TGTACCAGCAGCCCCACAGGGGAGAATGAGCAGTTCTTC
TRBV28	TRBJ2-3	NA	many	CASSPTEDTQYF	TGTGCCAGCAGCCCCACGGAAGATACGCAGTATTTT
TRBV18	TRBJ1-2	NA	few	CASSPPGTPNTLNYGYTF	TGTGCCAGCTCACCACCCGGGACACCGAACACCCTTAACTATGGCTACACCTTC
TRBV7-9	TRBJ2-5	NA	NA	CASSSAFGLETQYF	TGTGCCAGCAGCTCCGCCTTCGGGTTGGAGACCCAGTACTTC
TRBV5-6	TRBJ2-7	NA	few	CASSSRGGRTYEQYF	TGTGCCAGCAGCTCGCGCGGGGGCCGGACCTACGAGCAGTACTTC
TRBV20-1	TRBJ2-5	TRBD2	few	CSASFRRAGLGLETQYF	TGCAGTGCTAGCTTCAGGCGAGCTGGACTAGGCCTAGAGACCCAGTACTTC
TRBV15	TRBJ1-2	TRBD1	NA	CATSRDRGQGSYGYTF	TGTGCCACCAGCAGAGATCGCGGACAGGGCAGCTATGGCTACACCTTC
TRBV5-5	TRBJ2-7	NA	many	CASSLLPGPGYEQYF	TGTGCCAGCAGCTTGTTGCCGGGACCCGGCTACGAGCAGTACTTC
TRBV19	TRBJ2-3	TRBD2	few	CASSTSGSPADTQYF	TGTGCCAGTAGTACTAGCGGGAGTCCCGCAGATACGCAGTATTTT
TRBV9	TRBJ1-1	NA	NA	CASSPRQASNTEAFF	TGTGCCAGCAGCCCGAGACAGGCTTCGAACACTGAAGCTTTCTTT
TRBV20-1	TRBJ1-1	NA	few	CSLDRYTEAFF	TGCAGCCTCGACAGATACACTGAAGCTTTCTTT
TRBV4-2	TRBJ2-1	NA	NA	CASSQDLDNEQFF	TGTGCCAGCAGCCAAGATCTGGACAATGAGCAGTTCTTC
TRBV20-1	TRBJ1-2	NA	few	CSGESLYGYTF	TGCAGTGGCGAATCCCTCTATGGCTACACCTTC
TRBV12-3/TRBV12-4	TRBJ2-3	NA	NA	CASTMGPGDDTQYF	TGTGCCAGCACCATGGGACCCGGTGATGATACGCAGTATTTT
TRBV18	TRBJ1-2	NA	NA	CASSQRQPYGYTF	TGTGCCAGCTCACAGAGACAGCCCTATGGCTACACCTTC
TRBV6-2/TRBV6-3	TRBJ1-1	TRBD1	NA	CASSDHLGTGENIAFF	TGTGCCAGCAGTGACCACCTCGGGACAGGGGAGAACATAGCTTTCTTT
TRBV3-1	TRBJ1-1	NA	NA	CASSQDGGNTEAFF	TGTGCCAGCAGCCAAGATGGGGGGAACACTGAAGCTTTCTTT
TRBV7-9	TRBJ2-7	NA	NA	CASSLLGGAEQYF	TGTGCCAGCAGCTTATTAGGGGGTGCCGAGCAGTACTTC
TRBV7-6	TRBJ2-3	NA	many	CASSPEPDAGDTQYF	TGTGCCAGCAGCCCCGAGCCGGATGCAGGAGATACGCAGTATTTT
TRBV28	TRBJ1-3	NA	NA	CASSLFSRGAGNTIYF	TGTGCCAGCAGTTTATTTAGCAGGGGAGCTGGAAACACCATATATTTT
TRBV20-1	TRBJ2-2	TRBD2	NA	CSASATSGYRELFF	TGCAGTGCTAGTGCGACTAGCGGGTACCGGGAGCTGTTTTTT
TRBV13	TRBJ1-5	NA	NA	CASSLGSNQPLHF	TGTGCCAGCAGCTTGGGCAGCAATCAGCCCCTGCATTTT
TRBV4-1	TRBJ2-7	NA	many	CASSQGGPGRPDEQYF	TGCGCCAGCAGCCAAGGGGGGCCGGGAAGACCTGACGAGCAGTACTTC
TRBV6-6	TRBJ2-7	NA	few	CASSGLPRSYEQYF	TGTGCCTCTTCTGGGTTACCAAGGTCTTACGAGCAGTACTTC
TRBV27	TRBJ2-7	NA	many	CASSLARPSPAYEQYF	TGTGCCAGCAGTTTAGCTCGACCTAGCCCGGCCTACGAGCAGTACTTC
TRBV9	TRBJ2-3	TRBD2	NA	CASSAGLAGGTDTQYF	TGTGCCAGCAGCGCAGGACTAGCCGGGGGCACAGATACGCAGTATTTT
TRBV28	TRBJ2-5	TRBD2	NA	CASSTLMGGLAGLQETQYF	TGTGCCAGCAGTACCCTTATGGGGGGACTAGCGGGCTTACAAGAGACCCAGTACTTC
TRBV9	TRBJ2-2	NA	NA	CASRQADGTGELFF	TGTGCCAGCCGACAGGCGGATGGCACCGGGGAGCTGTTTTTT
TRBV9	TRBJ2-7	TRBD2	NA	CASSMGGTGNSEQYF	TGTGCCAGCAGCATGGGGGGGACTGGTAATTCCGAGCAGTACTTC
TRBV7-9	TRBJ2-7	TRBD2	NA	CASTSAGGLYEQYF	TGTGCCAGCACCTCGGCGGGGGGCCTCTACGAGCAGTACTTC
TRBV13	TRBJ2-3	TRBD2	NA	CASSSASGGAGDTQYF	TGTGCCAGCAGCTCCGCTAGCGGGGGGGCCGGGGATACGCAGTATTTT
TRBV7-2	TRBJ2-3	TRBD2	many	CASTSLAGVPQYF	TGTGCCAGCACGTCTCTAGCGGGAGTGCCGCAGTATTTT
TRBV7-9	TRBJ2-7	NA	few	CASSSELVREQYF	TGTGCCAGCAGCTCCGAACTAGTACGCGAGCAGTACTTC
TRBV5-3	TRBJ2-2	NA	few	CASSLGQNTGVLFF	TGTGCCAGCAGCCTCGGACAAAACACCGGGGTGCTGTTTTTT
TRBV28	TRBJ1-1	TRBD1	NA	CASSFDRGASGTEAFF	TGTGCCAGCAGTTTCGACAGGGGGGCGAGTGGCACTGAAGCTTTCTTT
TRBV4-1	TRBJ1-2	NA	NA	CASSQGAGDDGYTF	TGCGCCAGCAGCCAAGGAGCAGGGGACGATGGCTACACCTTC
TRBV20-1	TRBJ2-1	NA	few	CSASNDESSYNEQFF	TGCAGTGCTAGTAATGATGAGAGCTCCTACAATGAGCAGTTCTTC
TRBV20-1	TRBJ1-3	NA	few	CSARGEGFIAGNTIYF	TGCAGTGCTAGAGGAGAAGGGTTCATCGCTGGAAACACCATATATTTT
TRBV29-1	TRBJ1-2	TRBD1	many	CSVERSSGQGEAGYTF	TGCAGCGTTGAACGGTCCTCGGGACAGGGTGAAGCGGGCTACACCTTC
TRBV14	TRBJ2-1	NA	NA	CASSHTGSYNEQFF	TGTGCCAGCAGCCATACAGGGTCCTACAATGAGCAGTTCTTC
TRBV7-9	TRBJ2-7	TRBD2	NA	CASSSGLAGGDEQYF	TGTGCCAGCAGCTCGGGACTAGCGGGAGGTGACGAGCAGTACTTC
TRBV4-3	TRBJ1-4	NA	few	CASSQDNPQVTDEKLFF	TGCGCCAGCAGCCAAGATAACCCTCAGGTGACAGATGAAAAACTGTTTTTT
TRBV5-6	TRBJ2-7	TRBD2	NA	CASGLGGTVSYEQYF	TGTGCCAGCGGCTTGGGGGGGACCGTCTCCTACGAGCAGTACTTC
TRBV6-2/TRBV6-3	TRBJ2-1	TRBD2	many	CASSPPGLAENNEQFF	TGTGCCAGCAGCCCCCCTGGACTAGCGGAGAACAATGAGCAGTTCTTC
TRBV7-9	TRBJ1-6	NA	NA	CASSDPFDNSPLHF	TGTGCCAGCAGCGATCCCTTCGATAATTCACCCCTCCACTTT
TRBV5-4	TRBJ2-7	NA	many	CASSLSDAPYEQYF	TGTGCCAGCAGCTTGTCGGACGCCCCCTACGAGCAGTACTTC
TRBV6-5	TRBJ2-7	NA	many	CASSPGTPSSYEQYF	TGTGCCAGCAGTCCCGGGACACCATCTTCCTACGAGCAGTACTTC
TRBV30	TRBJ2-7	NA	few	CAWSVAKSYEQYF	TGTGCCTGGAGTGTTGCTAAATCCTACGAGCAGTACTTC
TRBV15	TRBJ2-2	NA	few	CATSSGRGGTGELFF	TGTGCCACCAGCAGCGGAAGGGGTGGCACCGGGGAGCTGTTTTTT
TRBV29-1	TRBJ1-1	NA	many	CSVEVPGQANRLNTEAFF	TGCAGCGTTGAAGTGCCGGGACAAGCTAATAGACTGAACACTGAAGCTTTCTTT
TRBV11-2	TRBJ2-2	TRBD2	NA	CASSLVGTSGGRTGELFF	TGTGCCAGCAGCTTAGTAGGGACTAGCGGGGGGCGAACCGGGGAGCTGTTTTTT
TRBV2	TRBJ1-5	TRBD1	few	CASSGTGSSNQPQHF	TGTGCCAGCAGTGGGACAGGGTCTAGCAATCAGCCCCAGCATTTT
TRBV5-1	TRBJ2-3	TRBD2	NA	CASSLPEAGEYTDTQYF	TGCGCCAGCAGCTTACCCGAAGCGGGGGAGTACACAGATACGCAGTATTTT
TRBV7-2	TRBJ2-2	NA	NA	CASSLGSGTGELFF	TGTGCCAGCAGCTTAGGAAGTGGCACCGGGGAGCTGTTTTTT
TRBV19	TRBJ1-5	NA	few	CASSMGSRGNQPQHF	TGTGCCAGTAGTATGGGGTCCAGGGGTAATCAGCCCCAGCATTTT
TRBV9	TRBJ1-2	NA	NA	CASSVEGQEGYGYTF	TGTGCCAGCAGCGTAGAAGGGCAGGAAGGCTATGGCTACACCTTC
TRBV28	TRBJ2-4	TRBD1	many	CASTGLGDSLSGNIQYF	TGTGCCAGCACCGGGCTGGGGGACAGTCTGTCGGGGAACATTCAGTACTTC
TRBV7-6	TRBJ2-7	NA	NA	CASSLHPVTGYEQYF	TGTGCCAGCAGCCTCCACCCAGTGACGGGTTACGAGCAGTACTTC
TRBV9	TRBJ1-1	NA	many	CASSGEQAVWTEAFF	TGTGCCAGCAGCGGTGAACAGGCTGTTTGGACTGAAGCTTTCTTT